The rows below give T cell receptor beta chains drawn from one sample of a study of T cell repertoires in cytomegalovirus infection. No antigen has been identified for these receptors. TCRdb itself ran the reads through MiXCR, one entry per CDR3 protein. The sample holds around 770,000 distinct CDR3 sequences; 25% to 35% are singletons and the top ten take roughly 13%. The sequencing here drew on cultured CD8+ T cells from PBMCs, taken from culture after CMV antigen stimulation. Receptors were obtained from a human donor in good health (CMV status not recorded). Some clones in this sample may be carry-over from other donors' samples. CDR3s include the opening cysteine and the closing phenylalanine or tryptophan. Fields, in order: clone size, D gene, CDR3 length, V gene, J gene, CDR3 DNA, CDR3 protein. D genes are given only for firm matches. For some rows the clone size is stated as once, few or many, or as a class when expanded; others skip it.

>.|TRBD1|15|TRBV29-1|TRBJ2-2
TGCAGCGTTGAGGCCCAGGACAGGCTTACCGGGGAGCTGTTTTTT
CSVEAQDRLTGELFF
>.|.|14|TRBV12-3/TRBV12-4|TRBJ2-3
TGTGCCAGCAGTTTGTGGGGTCCTGGAGATACGCAGTATTTT
CASSLWGPGDTQYF
>.|TRBD1|16|TRBV6-2/TRBV6-3|TRBJ2-1
TGTGCCAGCAGTTACCTTGGGACAGCCTCCTACAATGAGCAGTTCTTC
CASSYLGTASYNEQFF
>.|TRBD1|11|TRBV12-3/TRBV12-4|TRBJ1-2
TGTGCTCTCAGGACAGGCTATGGCTACACCTTC
CALRTGYGYTF
>few|TRBD2|16|TRBV14|TRBJ2-5
TGTGCCAGCAGCCAAGTTCTTACTAGCGGAGAAGAGACCCAGTACTTC
CASSQVLTSGEETQYF
>many|.|13|TRBV6-5|TRBJ2-3
TGTGCCAGCAGTTACTCAGGGGGAGATACGCAGTATTTT
CASSYSGGDTQYF
>few|.|14|TRBV7-7|TRBJ2-5
TGTGCTAGCAGCTTTAAGGGGCCCAAAGAGACCCAGTACTTC
CASSFKGPKETQYF
>few|.|17|TRBV6-2/TRBV6-3|TRBJ1-4
TGTGCCAGCTCAACAGGGCAGGAAAGATGGACTAATGAAAAACTGTTTTTT
CASSTGQERWTNEKLFF
>many|TRBD1|15|TRBV7-8|TRBJ2-1
TGTGCCAGCAGTTCCGGGACAGGGGCCTACAATGAGCAGTTCTTC
CASSSGTGAYNEQFF
>few|.|14|TRBV12-3/TRBV12-4|TRBJ1-1
TGTGCCAGCAGTTCCGGCCCGGGGTGGGCTGAAGCTTTCTTT
CASSSGPGWAEAFF
>.|TRBD1|13|TRBV5-6|TRBJ1-2
TGTGCCAGCAGGGAACAGGGGGACTATGGCTACACCTTC
CASREQGDYGYTF
>few|TRBD1|14|TRBV6-5|TRBJ1-1
TGTGCCAGCAGTTCAGGGGGGATGTGGACTGAAGCTTTCTTT
CASSSGGMWTEAFF
>once|.|13|TRBV7-4|TRBJ2-1
TGTGCCCGCAGCCCCCGGGGCCCCGACAAGCAGTTCTTC
CARSPRGPDKQFF
>many|TRBD1|18|TRBV7-2|TRBJ1-6
TGTGCCAGCAGCTTAGAAATTTTCACAGGGGCGCATAATTCACCCCTCCACTTT
CASSLEIFTGAHNSPLHF
>.|.|13|TRBV5-6|TRBJ1-1
TGTGCCAGCAGCGCAGGGGTTTCTACTGAAGCTTTCTTT
CASSAGVSTEAFF
>.|TRBD2|18|TRBV28|TRBJ2-5
TGTGCCACCTCTCCCGGGACTAGCGGGGTCTTCATGCGAGAGACCCAGTACTTC
CATSPGTSGVFMRETQYF
>few|TRBD2|17|TRBV7-8|TRBJ2-5
TGTGCCAGCAGCTTAGTAAATTTAGCGGGGGTGTGGGAGACCCAGTACTTC
CASSLVNLAGVWETQYF
>few|TRBD1|14|TRBV7-3|TRBJ2-1
TGTGCCAGCAGCCAGCAGGGGACAGGGCATGAGCAGTTCTTC
CASSQQGTGHEQFF
>.|.|14|TRBV3-1|TRBJ2-1
TGTGCCAGCAGCGGAGCGGACAGAGACAATGAGCAGTTCTTC
CASSGADRDNEQFF
>.|.|14|TRBV7-2|TRBJ2-3
TGTGCCAGCAGCTTAGTTCTAGCATCCGATACGCAGTATTTT
CASSLVLASDTQYF
>.|TRBD1|14|TRBV5-1|TRBJ2-4
TGCGCCAGCAGCTTGCCGGGACAGGAAAACATTCAGTACTTC
CASSLPGQENIQYF
>few|TRBD1|14|TRBV27|TRBJ1-6
TGTGCCAGCAGCCCCGGGACAGGGATTTCACCCCTCCACTTT
CASSPGTGISPLHF
>.|TRBD2|14|TRBV9|TRBJ2-1
TGTGCCAGTGGAGGACTAGCTTCCTACAATGAGCAGTTCTTC
CASGGLASYNEQFF
>.|.|13|TRBV12-5|TRBJ2-1
TGTGCTAGTGGGAGGGGGGGGCCTAATGAGCAGTTCTTC
CASGRGGPNEQFF
>few|.|13|TRBV4-1|TRBJ1-2
TGCGCCAGCAGCCAAGTCTTTGAGGGTGGCTACACCTTC
CASSQVFEGGYTF
>.|TRBD1|14|TRBV2|TRBJ1-1
TGTGCCAGCACGGACAGGGGATTTTACACTGAAGCTTTCTTT
CASTDRGFYTEAFF
>.|TRBD1|14|TRBV20-1|TRBJ2-3
TGCAGTGCAACCGGGACAGGGGTCACAGATACGCAGTATTTT
CSATGTGVTDTQYF
>.|TRBD2|18|TRBV3-1|TRBJ2-2
TGTGCCAGCAGCCAAGAGGGACTAGCGGGGGAGAACACCGGGGAGCTGTTTTTT
CASSQEGLAGENTGELFF
>.|.|15|TRBV19|TRBJ2-1
TGTGCCAGTAGTACCGAAAGAACCTCCTACAATGAGCAGTTCTTC
CASSTERTSYNEQFF
>few|TRBD1|14|TRBV4-2|TRBJ2-5
TGTGCCAGCAGCCCCGACACAGGGGTGGAGACCCAGTACTTC
CASSPDTGVETQYF
>.|TRBD1|18|TRBV19|TRBJ2-2
TGTGCCAGTAGTATAACCCCAGGGACAGGGGTCGACACCGGGGAGCTGTTTTTT
CASSITPGTGVDTGELFF
>.|TRBD1|22|TRBV7-6|TRBJ2-5
TGTGCCAGCAGCTTAGCGCTCGGGGTCCGAACCGGGACAGGGGCCTTCCAAGAGACCCAGTACTTC
CASSLALGVRTGTGAFQETQYF
>many|.|14|TRBV12-3/TRBV12-4|TRBJ1-5
TGTGCCAGCAGTTTTTCGACAGGCAATCAGCCCCAGCATTTT
CASSFSTGNQPQHF
>few|TRBD1|14|TRBV4-3|TRBJ1-6
TGCGCCAGCAGCCAAGCAGGGGGTGATTCACCCCTCCACTTT
CASSQAGGDSPLHF
>.|.|15|TRBV7-9|TRBJ1-5
TGTGCCAGCAGTCGCGACGGTTATAGCAATCAGCCCCAGCATTTT
CASSRDGYSNQPQHF
>many|TRBD2|14|TRBV6-5|TRBJ2-1
TGTGCCAGCAGCTATGGCGGGGGGGCCAATGAGCAGTTCTTC
CASSYGGGANEQFF
>few|TRBD1|15|TRBV7-9|TRBJ1-4
TGTGCCAGCAGCCAAGGGACAGCAACTAATGAAAAACTGTTTTTT
CASSQGTATNEKLFF
>few|TRBD1|15|TRBV19|TRBJ1-1
TGTGCCAGTAGGGGCCTCGGGACAGGGGGCACTGAAGCTTTCTTT
CASRGLGTGGTEAFF
>many|.|14|TRBV7-3|TRBJ1-2
TGTGCCAGCAGCTTAATGGGCAGGGTAGAAGGCTACACCTTC
CASSLMGRVEGYTF
>.|TRBD1|15|TRBV7-9|TRBJ1-1
TGTGCCAGCAGCCCCAAACAGGGGGTCGGCACTGAAGCTTTCTTT
CASSPKQGVGTEAFF
>once|.|15|TRBV27|TRBJ2-6
TGTGCCTCCTGGGGGTCTCTCTTTGGGGCCAACGTCCTGACTTTC
CASWGSLFGANVLTF
>few|.|14|TRBV9|TRBJ2-7
TGTGCCAGCGGAGCGAGCATCGACTCCTACGAGCAGTACTTC
CASGASIDSYEQYF
>.|TRBD1|18|TRBV7-6|TRBJ1-4
TGTGCCAGCAGCAGAGGGACAGGGGGCGGAGTGAGGGATGAAAAACTGTTTTTT
CASSRGTGGGVRDEKLFF
>.|.|15|TRBV4-2|TRBJ1-6
TGTGCCAGCAGCCAAGGAACAGACTATAATTCACCCCTCCACTTT
CASSQGTDYNSPLHF
>.|.|14|TRBV19|TRBJ1-1
TGTGCCAGTAGTAGTAGCGGGGTATGGACTGAAGCTTTCTTT
CASSSSGVWTEAFF
>few|.|13|TRBV27|TRBJ1-1
TGTGCCAGCAGCCCTGGGAGGCGCACTGAAGCTTTCTTT
CASSPGRRTEAFF
>.|.|12|TRBV6-1|TRBJ2-7
TGTGCCGCTAGGGGGGTAAACTACGAGCAGTACTTC
CAARGVNYEQYF
>.|.|13|TRBV7-4|TRBJ1-2
TGTGCCAGCAGCTTAGTCCAGGCGCGGGGCTACACCTTC
CASSLVQARGYTF
>few|TRBD1|17|TRBV7-3|TRBJ2-1
TGTGCCAGCAGCCAGGAGGGTGGGGACAGGGTGTACAATGAGCAGTTCTTC
CASSQEGGDRVYNEQFF
>many|.|15|TRBV7-2|TRBJ2-3
TGTGCCAGCAGCTTAGTGGTCCCACGCCCAGATACGCAGTATTTT
CASSLVVPRPDTQYF
>.|.|13|TRBV7-6|TRBJ2-7
TGTGCCAGCAGCTTCACAGGTCTGGGCGAGCAGTACTTC
CASSFTGLGEQYF
>.|TRBD2|18|TRBV4-3|TRBJ2-1
TGCGCCAGCAGCCAAGATCTATGGCAGCGGGGGGGGTCCAATGAGCAGTTCTTC
CASSQDLWQRGGSNEQFF
>many|.|15|TRBV7-8|TRBJ2-5
TGTGCCAGCAGCTTAGTAGCAGGGGCTAGGAAGACCCAGTACTTC
CASSLVAGARKTQYF
>few|.|15|TRBV12-3/TRBV12-4|TRBJ2-1
TGTGCCATAAACTCATTGGGGCAGAAATACAATGAGCAGTTCTTC
CAINSLGQKYNEQFF
>.|.|12|TRBV2|TRBJ2-5
TGTGCCAGCAGTGAAGTCCAAGAGACCCAGTACTTC
CASSEVQETQYF
>.|.|13|TRBV13|TRBJ2-4
TGTGCCAGCAGCTCAAAGGCCCAAAACATTCAGTACTTC
CASSSKAQNIQYF
>.|TRBD2|16|TRBV27|TRBJ2-7
TGTGCCAGCTCCCTCCGTATAGCGGGGGGCAGTTACGAGCAGTACTTC
CASSLRIAGGSYEQYF
>many|.|15|TRBV2|TRBJ2-2
TGTGCCAGCAGCCCCGAGGGCCTCAACACCGGGGAGCTGTTTTTT
CASSPEGLNTGELFF
>few|.|16|TRBV27|TRBJ1-5
TGTGCCAGCAGCCCACAGGCCGCGCAGGGCAATCAGCCCCAGCATTTT
CASSPQAAQGNQPQHF
>.|.|16|TRBV9|TRBJ2-1
TGTGCCAGCAGAGCACCGACAGGTCCTGGATACAATGAGCAGTTCTTC
CASRAPTGPGYNEQFF